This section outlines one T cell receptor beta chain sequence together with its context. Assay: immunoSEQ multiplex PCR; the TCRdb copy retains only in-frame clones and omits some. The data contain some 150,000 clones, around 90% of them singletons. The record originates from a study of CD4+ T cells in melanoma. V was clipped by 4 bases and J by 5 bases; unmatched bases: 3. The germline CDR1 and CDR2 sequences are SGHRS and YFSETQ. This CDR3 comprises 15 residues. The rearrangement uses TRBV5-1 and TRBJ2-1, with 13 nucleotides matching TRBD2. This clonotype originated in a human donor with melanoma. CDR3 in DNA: TGCGCCAGCAGCGACGGACTAGCGGGGGACAATGAGCAGTTCTTC. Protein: CASSDGLAGDNEQFF.